Sequencing of this T cell receptor (beta chain) was carried out in a study of Graves' ophthalmopathy and Graves' hyperthyroidism (dated by TCRdb to the late 2010s). Some background on the complete study: Peripheral blood was collected at initial diagnosis, prior to any treatment. The study used TCR beta repertoire signatures to distinguish Graves' ophthalmopathy from Graves' hyperthyroidism and to predict progression to ophthalmopathy. In total, approximately 140 blood samples were TCR-sequenced: 40 to 45 ophthalmopathy, some 75 hyperthyroidism and some 17 hyperthyroidism-to-ophthalmopathy patients. A discovery set of about 99 patients (more than 40 ophthalmopathy, 55 to 65 stable hyperthyroidism) was enrolled to explore V-J signatures distinguishing ophthalmopathy from hyperthyroidism. For independent validation, a separate cohort was made up of 18 hyperthyroidism patients plus 17 patients who later progressed from hyperthyroidism to ophthalmopathy. In more than five hyperthyroidism patients, the T-cell repertoires found in thyroid tissue were compared with those found in blood. Once sampling was done, hyperthyroidism patients were given methimazole at a starting dose of 30 mg daily, while ophthalmopathy patients were given high-dose intravenous methylprednisolone.

Paper-wide results and their limitations: Sample size was not statistically predetermined, and group allocation was not concealed from the investigators. Among expanded thyroid clonotypes with frequency above 0.001, most also showed up in blood, which suggests that blood repertoires may reflect the thyroid immune response. In validation, the model predicted ophthalmopathy progression with over 60% sensitivity and roughly 78% specificity; about a dozen predicted patients were CT-confirmed with GO in a median of around 6 months. In cross-validation, the 13-signature model distinguished ophthalmopathy from stable hyperthyroidism with 87.88% sensitivity and about 81% specificity, while in the test set the corresponding values were about 80% and 75%.

This clonotype was seen a few times. What antigen it recognizes has not been identified. Base qualities are not recorded, but no much larger clone differs from it by a single base. TCR beta CDR3 regions were amplified from RNA transcripts for repertoire sequencing. The first round was an RT-PCR using HTBI primers with the Qiagen OneStep RT-PCR kit, and this first round was followed by a second-round multiplex PCR, then size selection and purification. The libraries underwent paired-end sequencing with 100 bp reads on an Illumina HiSeq2000. Concerning the study's data processing: SOAPnuke was used to process the reads, removing any read that contained adapters or uncalled bases, had a mean Phred below 15, or lacked an exact match to the constant primer or identifier. COPE v1.2.5 was used to merge the high-quality paired reads. Clonotypes were defined as unique nucleotide sequences and were aligned to IMGT TRB V, D and J references using MiTCR v1.1. Analysis was restricted to V-J combinations with a frequency above 0.0001, which covered over 98% of repertoires. For each V-J combination, a TCR clonal expansion and chaos score was defined as F50 clonal expansion divided by the chaos observed in the TCRdist matrix. Welch's t-statistics and random forest were used to reduce the features to roughly 14 V-J combinations, which were then used as input to a naive Bayes classifier. The Morisita-Horn index was used to measure how similar the thyroid and blood repertoires were. In-frame beta chains were kept once TCRdb had trimmed the public reads at Q25 with fastp and called clones with MiXCR. Entries are consolidated by CDR3 protein sequence, retaining the most common genes and DNA. The V and J calls here are based on TCRdb, not the publication. Here the sample has over 650,000 distinct CDR3 sequences; under 50% occur a single time. The ten largest clones take up 3.3% of the sample.

Ophthalmopathy patients had moderately to severely active disease, Clinical Activity Score of at least 3, NOSPECS grade of at least 4, and disease duration under 3 months. Patients with other autoimmune diseases, uncontrolled infections, pregnancy or lactation were excluded. Diagnosis was based on clinical symptoms, serum thyroxine, TRAb, thyroid ultrasound and orbital computed tomography. PBMCs were isolated from approximately 10 ml of fresh peripheral blood by Ficoll-Paque density gradient centrifugation. Total RNA was extracted using Trizol reagent, and RNA quality was checked on an Agilent 2100 Bioanalyzer. The sequenced sample consisted of peripheral blood. This clonotype originated in an adult man with Graves' ophthalmopathy.

The nucleotide sequence is given as TGTGCCAGCAGCTTAGCGAGGGGACAGGTTGGGGCCTCTGGAAACACCATATATTTT. It codes for CASSLARGQVGASGNTIYF. The rearrangement joined TRBV7-9 to TRBJ1-3; 8 bases in the middle match TRBD1. Taken from cysteine to phenylalanine, the CDR3 has 19 residues. Just CDR3 DNA is preserved here, 57 bases in frame from base 1. V trim: 0 bases; J trim: 0 bases; unmatched bases: 10. As encoded in the germline V gene (reference sequence), CDR1 is SEHNR while CDR2 is FQNEAQ.